The 26 T cell receptor beta chains below come from one sample, sequenced in a study of human T cells and chemical hapten exposure. Total RNA was extracted from unfractionated whole blood. Library preparation tagged each individual cDNA molecule with a unique molecular identifier. TCRdb re-called the reads with MiXCR, one entry per CDR3 protein. The sample includes 95,000 to 150,000 distinct CDR3 sequences, around 8.5% of them seen just once. The sequenced material came from whole blood. Receptors were obtained from a human donor in good health. Some clones in this sample may be carry-over from other donors' samples.

This clonotype was seen at least ten times. The chain is built from TRBV6-7 and TRBJ1-1; D remains unclear. TRBV6-7 is sorted into the ORF group, with uncertain function. Between the trimmed V and J ends, which lost 0 bases and 6 bases, there was a span of 17 bases. The length of the CDR3 is 16 residues. CDR3 nucleotide sequence: TGTGCCAGCAGTTACTCGAGAATGAATAGACATTCTGAAGCTTTCTTT. Protein: CASSYSRMNRHSEAFF.

In its sample, this clonotype was seen many times. J is TRBJ2-4 and V is TRBV25-1, with D uncertain. The V end lost 1 base, the J end lost 1 base, and 5 bases lay between the germline ends. Looked up from germline, CDR1 is MGHDK and CDR2 is SYGVNS. The CDR3 is 14 residues long. The CDR3 nucleotides are TGTGCCAGCAGTGAATCCAGGGCCAAAAACATTCAGTACTTC. It codes for CASSESRAKNIQYF.

The V gene is TRBV11-2, the J gene TRBJ2-7, with D uncertain. CDR1 SGHAT and CDR2 FQNNGV come from the germline V gene. V lost 7 bases and J 0 bases, leaving 16 bases between the germline ends. The CDR3 runs 15 residues. CDR3 region: CASTHADRVSYEQYF. Written as DNA, the CDR3 is TGTGCCAGCACCCACGCGGACCGTGTCTCCTACGAGCAGTACTTC.

The table lists this clonotype with a few counts. The chain carries TRBV6-5 and TRBJ2-3, with a tentative D call TRBD2 (5 bases). CDR1 and CDR2 (germline): MNHEY, SVGAGI. V was clipped by 4 bases and J by 5 bases, with 13 bases between them. The CDR3 is 14 amino acids. The CDR3 here is CASSFFDGIDTQYF. CDR3 in DNA: TGTGCCAGCAGTTTCTTCGACGGGATAGATACGCAGTATTTT.

This clonotype has ten or more counts. This chain joins TRBV6-5 and TRBJ1-3; D possibly corresponds to TRBD1 (5 bases). The V and J ends lost 8 bases and 2 bases respectively, with 19 bases between them. Germline V gene sequence: CDR1 MNHEY, CDR2 SVGAGI. CDR3 length equals 16 residues. The CDR3 DNA reads TGTGCCAGCGGCTCACCGAGGGGAGAGACTGGAAACACCATATATTTT. It specifies CASGSPRGETGNTIYF.

The V and J genes are TRBV4-1 and TRBJ2-3, with D possibly matching TRBD2 (6 bases). V was pared by 4 bases and J by 3 bases, with 23 bases between. Looked up from germline, CDR1 is MGHRA and CDR2 is YSYEKL. The CDR3 has 18 amino acids. CDR3 amino acids: CASSPARRGSGWTDTQYF. In DNA, the CDR3 is TGCGCCAGCAGCCCGGCCCGTCGGGGGAGCGGGTGGACAGATACGCAGTATTTT.

This clonotype was seen many times. V and J are TRBV9 and TRBJ1-1, with TRBD1 identical over 8 bases. CDR1 is SGDLS, CDR2 YYNGEE, per germline. The CDR3 loop spans 15 amino acids. The J segment lost 0 bases and the V segment lost 3 bases, leaving 4 bases of the junction unmatched. The CDR3, as DNA: TGTGCCAGCAGCGGAACAGGGGGACTGAACACTGAAGCTTTCTTT. It is translated as CASSGTGGLNTEAFF.

There are many counts of this clonotype. The V call is TRBV28, the J call TRBJ2-2; the D gene is possibly TRBD2 (6 bases). Trimming removed 6 bases from V and 1 base from J, with 12 bases in between. The CDR3 loop spans 15 amino acids. Looked up from germline, CDR1 is MDHEN and CDR2 is SYDVKM. The CDR3: CASRPGTWNTGELFF. DNA for the CDR3: TGTGCCAGCAGACCCGGGACTTGGAACACCGGGGAGCTGTTTTTT.

This clonotype appeared a few times. V is TRBV6-5 and J is TRBJ1-2; unclear D gene. Trimming removed 0 bases at V and 4 bases at J, with 15 bases between. The CDR3 loop spans 16 amino acids. Germline V lookup: CDR1 MNHEY, CDR2 SVGAGI. CDR3 DNA sequence: TGTGCCAGCAGTTACTCTTCCGGGGAAAAAGGCTATGGCTACACCTTC. This gives the protein CASSYSSGEKGYGYTF.

This clonotype was detected many times. The chain uses TRBV18 and TRBJ1-4; 7 bases match TRBD1. CDR3 size: 15 residues. With 5 bases clipped from V and 3 bases from J, the junction kept 6 bases outside the gene matches. The germline V gene encodes CDR1 KGHSH and CDR2 LQKENI. The CDR3 sequence: CASSEDRAANEKLFF. Written as DNA, the CDR3 is TGTGCCAGCTCAGAAGACAGGGCGGCTAATGAAAAACTGTTTTTT.

This clonotype was seen repeatedly, ten times or more. The J gene is TRBJ2-7, the V gene TRBV7-9; unclear D gene. The V gene lost 1 base and the J gene lost 1 base, with 8 bases spanning the gap. CDR1 is SEHNR and CDR2 is FQNEAQ in the germline V gene (reference sequence). The CDR3 consists of 14 residues. CDR3 protein: CASSLEGSSYEQYF. The CDR3 coding sequence is TGTGCCAGCAGCTTAGAGGGCAGTTCCTACGAGCAGTACTTC.

On this clonotype itself: A much larger clonotype is one base distant, so this may be a read error. This chain joins TRBV6-2 or TRBV6-3 and TRBJ1-1; TRBD1 is a possible D gene (6 bases). The CDR3 has 14 residues. CDR1 is MNHEY, CDR2 SVGEGT, per germline. CDR3 nucleotide sequence: TGTGACAGCAGACGCGTCACAGGGATCGATGAAGCTTTCTTT. Translating gives CDSRRVTGIDEAFF.

The sample holds a few counts of this clonotype. The chain employs TRBV20-1 and TRBJ2-2, with TRBD1 matching over 7 bases. Germline CDR1 is DFQATT and CDR2 is SNEGSKA (reference sequence). There are 13 residues in the CDR3. The trim removed 4 bases at V and 5 bases at J, leaving 4 bases unmatched. DNA for the CDR3: TGCAGTGCTAAGACAGGGCGGACCGGGGAGCTGTTTTTT. This gives the protein CSAKTGRTGELFF.

In its sample, this clonotype was seen a few times. The chain joins TRBV5-1 to TRBJ2-1, with D maybe TRBD1 (5 bases). The CDR3 has 14 residues. Germline V gene lookup returns CDR1 SGHRS and CDR2 YFSETQ. V shed 0 bases and J shed 6 bases, with 10 bases lying between them. In DNA, the CDR3 is TGCGCCAGCAGCTTGGCCGACAGATTCAATGAGCAGTTCTTC. This translates into CASSLADRFNEQFF.

This clonotype was observed many times. The chain is built from TRBV5-6 and TRBJ1-4; TRBD1 might be the D (5 bases). The germline CDR1 and CDR2 sequences are SGHDT and YYEEEE. The CDR3 extends over 13 amino acids. Trimming cost V 1 base and J 8 bases, with 9 bases left between them. The CDR3 nucleotides read TGTGCCAGCAGCTTGAGCGGGGCCGAAAAACTGTTTTTT. It is translated as CASSLSGAEKLFF.

This clonotype came up many times. The chain employs TRBV29-1 and TRBJ2-3; D not certain. This CDR3 is 14 amino acids long. CDR1 is SQVTM and CDR2 is ANQGSEA in the germline V gene. Between the trimmed V and J ends, which lost 7 bases and 2 bases, there was a span of 16 bases. CDR3 DNA sequence: TGCAGCGCGGAAGTATCGGCACCCACAGATACGCAGTATTTT. Translation: CSAEVSAPTDTQYF.

This clonotype was detected many times. The chain joins TRBV12-3 or TRBV12-4 to TRBJ1-1; a possible D gene is TRBD1 (5 bases). There are 12 residues in the CDR3. With 8 bases removed from V and 0 bases from J, the gap between germline ends came to 7 bases. The CDR3 bases are TGTGCCAGCGACAGTATGAACACTGAAGCTTTCTTT. This translates into CASDSMNTEAFF.

This clonotype was picked up a small number of times. The J gene is TRBJ2-2, the V gene TRBV27; 12 bases line up with TRBD2. V was clipped by 7 bases and J by 0 bases; unmatched bases: 12. Germline V gene sequence: CDR1 MNHEY, CDR2 SMNVEV (reference sequence). CDR3 length: 19 amino acids. The CDR3 loop is CASKTRGGLAGSNTGELFF. The CDR3 coding sequence is TGTGCCAGCAAAACCCGGGGGGGACTAGCGGGCTCGAACACCGGGGAGCTGTTTTTT.

This clonotype has more than one count but fewer than ten. The rearrangement joins TRBV20-1 to TRBJ2-7; perhaps TRBD2 as D (5 bases). The V and J ends lost 5 bases and 1 base respectively, with 12 bases between them. The CDR3 spans 13 residues. Germline CDR1 DFQATT, CDR2 SNEGSKA (reference sequence). The CDR3 DNA sequence: TGCAGTGCTCGCGGACTTGGTTCCTACGAGCAGTACTTC. Amino acid sequence: CSARGLGSYEQYF.

This clonotype has just a few counts. V gene TRBV12-5 combines with J gene TRBJ1-5; 9 nucleotides align to TRBD1. The CDR3 extends over 17 amino acids. Per the germline V gene, CDR1 is LGHNT and CDR2 is FRNRAP. The V and J ends lost 7 bases and 1 base, in that order; junction bases with no gene match: 11. Here the CDR3 DNA reads TGTGCTAGTGCCTACCTAACAGGGGGCGGAAGCAATCAGCCCCAGCATTTT. Its translation: CASAYLTGGGSNQPQHF. Using reference TRBV12-5 and TRBJ1-5 for the parts outside the CDR3, the full variable domain is DARVTQTPRHKVTEMGQEVTMRCQPILGHNTVFWYRQTMMQGLELLAYFRNRAPLDDSGMPKDRFSAEMPDATLATLKIQPSEPRDSAVYFCASAYLTGGGSNQPQHFGDGTRLSIL.

In this sample, this clonotype turned up a few times. The genes are TRBV14 and TRBJ2-7; D is uncertain. The CDR3 runs to 15 residues. V dropped 1 base and J dropped 7 bases, with 17 bases sitting between them. Per germline, CDR1 SGHDN and CDR2 FVKESK. This chain's CDR3 is CASSQVTGSPWEQYF. DNA of the CDR3: TGTGCCAGCAGCCAAGTTACGGGTTCTCCCTGGGAGCAGTACTTC. Full variable domain (rest looked up from reference TRBV14 and TRBJ2-7): EAGVTQFPSHSVIEKGQTVTLRCDPISGHDNLYWYRRVMGKEIKFLLHFVKESKQDESGMPNNRFLAERTGGTYSTLKVQPAELEDSGVYFCASSQVTGSPWEQYFGPGTRLTVT.

The chain recombines TRBV2 with TRBJ2-1, with a tentative D call TRBD2 (6 bases). CDR1 is SNHLY and CDR2 is FYNNEI in the germline V gene. V lost 7 bases, J lost 5 bases, and 21 bases lay in between. This CDR3 spans 16 amino acids. CDR3 amino acids: CASIGRVSGEDNEQFF. CDR3 DNA: TGTGCCAGCATCGGCAGGGTTAGCGGAGAAGACAATGAGCAGTTCTTC.

The genes are TRBV2 and TRBJ1-5; D gene ambiguous. From germline, CDR1 is SNHLY and CDR2 FYNNEI. The CDR3 spans 12 residues. The V end lost 5 bases, the J end lost 5 bases, and 7 bases lay between the germline ends. The CDR3 reads CASSHRDQPQHF. The DNA of the CDR3 is TGTGCCAGCAGTCACAGAGATCAGCCCCAGCATTTT.

This clonotype was counted many times. The rearrangement uses TRBV20-1 and TRBJ2-3, with D possibly being TRBD2 (5 bases). Germline V gene sequence: CDR1 DFQATT, CDR2 SNEGSKA (reference sequence). Trimming shortened V by 0 bases and J by 2 bases, and 15 bases separated the two germline ends. There are 16 residues in the CDR3. CDR3 amino acids: CSARDQTGWYTDTQYF. In DNA form, the CDR3 reads TGCAGTGCTAGAGATCAGACGGGATGGTACACAGATACGCAGTATTTT.

This chain connects TRBV27 to TRBJ2-3; TRBD2 is a possible D gene (5 bases). The CDR3 is made up of 16 amino acids. CDR1 and CDR2 (germline): MNHEY, SMNVEV (reference sequence). V dropped 4 bases and J dropped 4 bases, with 18 bases sitting between them. CDR3 sequence (DNA): TGTGCCAGCAGTTCCAAACTTTGGGCCGGGGCAGATACGCAGTATTTT. This codes for CASSSKLWAGADTQYF.

The chain has TRBV7-9 and TRBJ2-7; no clear D. CDR3 length: 15 residues. Germline V gene sequence: CDR1 SEHNR, CDR2 FQNEAQ (reference sequence). The V end lost 3 bases, the J end lost 1 base, and 13 bases lay between the germline ends. In DNA, the CDR3 is TGTGCCAGCAGCTTTAACGAGGACCATTCCTACGAGCAGTACTTC. Encoded protein: CASSFNEDHSYEQYF.